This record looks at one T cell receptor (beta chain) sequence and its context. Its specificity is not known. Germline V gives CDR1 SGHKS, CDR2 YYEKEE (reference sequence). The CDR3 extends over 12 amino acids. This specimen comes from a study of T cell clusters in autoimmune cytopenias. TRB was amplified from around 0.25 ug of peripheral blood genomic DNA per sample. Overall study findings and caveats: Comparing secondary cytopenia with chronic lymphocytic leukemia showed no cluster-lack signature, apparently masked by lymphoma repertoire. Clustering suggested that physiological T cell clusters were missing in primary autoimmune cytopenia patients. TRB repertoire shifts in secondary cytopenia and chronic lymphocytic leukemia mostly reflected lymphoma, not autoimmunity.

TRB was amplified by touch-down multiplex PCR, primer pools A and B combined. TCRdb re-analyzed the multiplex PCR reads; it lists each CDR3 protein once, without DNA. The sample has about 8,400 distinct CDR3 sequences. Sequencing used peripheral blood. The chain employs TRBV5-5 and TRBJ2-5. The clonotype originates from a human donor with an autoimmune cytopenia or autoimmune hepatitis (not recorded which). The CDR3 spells CASSKVKETQYF.